This paragraph reports one T cell receptor beta chain. The antigen remains unidentified. The data derive from a study of cytomegalovirus exposure and HLA in healthy donors. Study-wide results and limits: Specificity for CMV antigens was confirmed in vitro for three of the CMV-associated chains. When presence/absence was analysed, sequencing depth was taken to be roughly uniform across donors.

Both 60 Vbeta primers and 13 Jbeta primers went into the PCR. The repertoire was sequenced with immunoSEQ multiplex PCR; TCRdb's copy has only in-frame clones and lacks some. The sample has over 100,000 clones, 80% to 90% seen once. Participants comprised healthy donors of bone marrow. The CDR3 is 13 residues long. V was clipped by 11 bases and J by 0 bases; unmatched bases: 4. Germline V gives CDR1 MGHRA, CDR2 YSYEKL. The specimen sequenced was PBMCs. The V call is TRBV4-1, the J call TRBJ2-1; 7 bases are shared with TRBD1. The TCR was taken from a young woman in good health and CMV-seropositive. The DNA of the CDR3 is TGCGCCCTTAGGGACAGCTCCTACAATGAGCAGTTCTTC. Amino acid sequence: CALRDSSYNEQFF.